This T cell receptor (beta chain) was identified during a study of cytomegalovirus exposure and HLA in healthy donors. The study ran its PCR with 60 Vbeta and 13 Jbeta primers. Using immunoSEQ multiplex PCR, the repertoire was profiled, and TCRdb retains in-frame clones only, with some absent. The sample includes some 250,000 clones, 82% seen only once; the top ten take 5% to 6.5%. Trimming took 3 bases from V and 6 from J; bases not matched to a gene: 4. CDR1 is SGDLS and CDR2 is YYNGEE in the germline V gene. CDR3 length: 14 amino acids. This receptor was taken from a woman aged 40-49 years in good health and CMV-seropositive. The sequenced material came from PBMCs. The rearrangement uses TRBV9 and TRBJ1-1; 11 bases map to TRBD1. CDR3 protein: CASSGGQGGAEAFF. The CDR3 coding sequence is TGTGCCAGCAGCGGGGGACAGGGGGGTGCTGAAGCTTTCTTT.